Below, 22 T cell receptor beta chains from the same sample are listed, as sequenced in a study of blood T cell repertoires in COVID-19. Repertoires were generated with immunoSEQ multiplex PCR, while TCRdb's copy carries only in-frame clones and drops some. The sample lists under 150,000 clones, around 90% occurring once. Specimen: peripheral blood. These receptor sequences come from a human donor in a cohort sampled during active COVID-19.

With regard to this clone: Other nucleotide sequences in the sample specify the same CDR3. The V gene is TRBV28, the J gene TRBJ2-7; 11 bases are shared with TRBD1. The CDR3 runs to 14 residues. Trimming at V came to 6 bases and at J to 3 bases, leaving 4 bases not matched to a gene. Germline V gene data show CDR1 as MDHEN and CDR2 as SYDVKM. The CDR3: CASSLGQGGYEQYF. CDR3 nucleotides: TGTGCCAGCAGCCTGGGACAGGGGGGCTACGAGCAGTACTTC.

The CDR3 coding sequence is TGTGCCAGTAGTATACGCAGTCAAAGTGTGGCCCAGCATTTT. Its protein is CASSIRSQSVAQHF. The chain is built from TRBV19 and TRBJ1-5, with D unclear. Trimming took 2 bases from V and 11 from J, leaving 16 bases between them. CDR3 size: 14 residues. Germline values: CDR1 LNHDA, CDR2 SQIVND (reference sequence).

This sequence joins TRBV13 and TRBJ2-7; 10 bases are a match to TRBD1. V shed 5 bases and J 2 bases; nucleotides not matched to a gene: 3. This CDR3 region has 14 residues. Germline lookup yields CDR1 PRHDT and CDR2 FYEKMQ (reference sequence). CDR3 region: CASSEGQGTYEQYF. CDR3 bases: TGTGCCAGCAGCGAGGGACAGGGGACCTACGAGCAGTACTTC.

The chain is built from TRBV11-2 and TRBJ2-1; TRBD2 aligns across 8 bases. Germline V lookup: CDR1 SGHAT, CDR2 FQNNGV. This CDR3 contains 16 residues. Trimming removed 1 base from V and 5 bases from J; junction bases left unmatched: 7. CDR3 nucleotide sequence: TGTGCCAGCAGCTTAGTTACTAGCGGAAAAAACAATGAGCAGTTCTTC. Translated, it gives CASSLVTSGKNNEQFF.

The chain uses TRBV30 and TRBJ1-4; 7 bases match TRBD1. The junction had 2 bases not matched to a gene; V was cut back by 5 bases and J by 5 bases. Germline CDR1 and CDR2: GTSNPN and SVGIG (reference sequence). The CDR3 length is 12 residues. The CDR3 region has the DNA TGTGCCTGGGACAGGGACAATGAAAAACTGTTTTTT. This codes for CAWDRDNEKLFF.

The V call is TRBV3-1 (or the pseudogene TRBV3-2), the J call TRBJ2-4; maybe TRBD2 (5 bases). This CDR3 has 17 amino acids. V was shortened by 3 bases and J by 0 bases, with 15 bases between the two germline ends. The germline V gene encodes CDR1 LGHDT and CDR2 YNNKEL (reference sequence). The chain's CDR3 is CASSQDAGRIAKNIQYF. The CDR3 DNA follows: TGTGCCAGCAGCCAGGATGCGGGCCGGATAGCCAAAAACATTCAGTACTTC.

In nucleotides, the CDR3 is TGTGCCAGCATCCAGGGACTAGCGGGAGAGCAGTACTTC. Residues: CASIQGLAGEQYF. The chain combines TRBV2 with TRBJ2-7; 13 nucleotides line up with TRBD2. The V gene end was trimmed by 7 bases and the J gene end by 7 bases; junction bases not matched to a gene: 4. Germline V gene data show CDR1 as SNHLY and CDR2 as FYNNEI. CDR3 length: 13 residues.

CDR3 in DNA: TGTGCCACCAGCCGCTACGAGTCGACTAGCCGCACCGGGGAGCTGTTTTTT. This gives the protein CATSRYESTSRTGELFF. The chain employs TRBV15 and TRBJ2-2; 7 bases line up with TRBD2. The CDR3 contains 17 residues. Germline CDR1 LNHNV, CDR2 YYDKDF (reference sequence). V gave up 5 bases and J gave up 4 bases; unmatched junction bases: 13.

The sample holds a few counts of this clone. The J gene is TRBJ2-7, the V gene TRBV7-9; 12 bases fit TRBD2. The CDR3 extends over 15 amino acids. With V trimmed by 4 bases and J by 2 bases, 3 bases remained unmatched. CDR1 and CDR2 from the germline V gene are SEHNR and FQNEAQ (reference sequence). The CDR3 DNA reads TGTGCCAGCAGCTGGACTAGCGGGGATACCTACGAGCAGTACTTC. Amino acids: CASSWTSGDTYEQYF.

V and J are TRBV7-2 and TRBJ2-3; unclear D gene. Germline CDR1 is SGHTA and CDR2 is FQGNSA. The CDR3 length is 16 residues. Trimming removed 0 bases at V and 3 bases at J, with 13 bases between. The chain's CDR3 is CASSLAQAPGTDTQYF. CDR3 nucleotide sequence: TGTGCCAGCAGCTTAGCCCAGGCCCCTGGGACAGATACGCAGTATTTT.

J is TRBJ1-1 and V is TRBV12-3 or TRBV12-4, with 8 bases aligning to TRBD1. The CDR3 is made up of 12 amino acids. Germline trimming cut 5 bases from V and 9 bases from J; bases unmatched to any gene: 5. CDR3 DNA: TGTGCCAGCAGTGGGGACAGGTCGAAAGCTTTCTTT. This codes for CASSGDRSKAFF.

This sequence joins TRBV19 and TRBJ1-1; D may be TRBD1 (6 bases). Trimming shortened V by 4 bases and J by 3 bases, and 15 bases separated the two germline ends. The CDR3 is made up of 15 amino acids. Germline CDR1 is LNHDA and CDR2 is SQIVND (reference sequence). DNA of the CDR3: TGTGCCAGTAGTACGGACAGTACCACATACACTGAAGCTTTCTTT. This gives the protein CASSTDSTTYTEAFF.

CDR3 in amino acids: CASSSGTGWNTGELFF. The CDR3 nucleotides read TGCGCCAGCAGCTCCGGGACAGGGTGGAACACCGGGGAGCTGTTTTTT. V is TRBV5-1 and J is TRBJ2-2; 9 bases are shared with TRBD1. CDR3 length: 16 amino acids. J was trimmed by 1 base and V by 3 bases; bases with no gene match: 4. Germline V CDR1 and CDR2: SGHRS, YFSETQ.

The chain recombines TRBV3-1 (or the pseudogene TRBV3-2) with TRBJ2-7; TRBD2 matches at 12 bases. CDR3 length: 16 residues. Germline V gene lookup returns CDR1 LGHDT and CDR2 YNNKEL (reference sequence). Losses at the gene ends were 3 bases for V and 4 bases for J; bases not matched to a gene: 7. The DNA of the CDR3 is TGTGCCAGCAGCCAGAAAAGGACTAGCGGGGCGTACGAGCAGTACTTC. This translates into CASSQKRTSGAYEQYF.

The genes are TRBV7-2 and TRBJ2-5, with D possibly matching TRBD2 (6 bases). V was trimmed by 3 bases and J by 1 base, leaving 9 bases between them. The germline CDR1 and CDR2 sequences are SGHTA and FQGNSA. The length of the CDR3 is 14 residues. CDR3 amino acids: CASSFRRGQETQYF. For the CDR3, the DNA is TGTGCCAGCAGCTTCAGGAGGGGCCAAGAGACCCAGTACTTC.

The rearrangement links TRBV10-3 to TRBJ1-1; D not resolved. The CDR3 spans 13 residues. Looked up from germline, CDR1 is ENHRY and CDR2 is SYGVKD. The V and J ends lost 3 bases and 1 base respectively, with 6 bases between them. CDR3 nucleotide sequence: TGTGCCATCAGTGATTTAGCGAACACTGAAGCTTTCTTT. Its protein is CAISDLANTEAFF.

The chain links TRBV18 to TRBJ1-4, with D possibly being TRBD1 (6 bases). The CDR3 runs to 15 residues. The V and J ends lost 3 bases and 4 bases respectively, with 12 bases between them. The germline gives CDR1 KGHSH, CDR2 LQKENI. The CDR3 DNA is TGTGCCAGCTCACCGTCGACAGGTTATAATGAAAAACTGTTTTTT. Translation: CASSPSTGYNEKLFF.

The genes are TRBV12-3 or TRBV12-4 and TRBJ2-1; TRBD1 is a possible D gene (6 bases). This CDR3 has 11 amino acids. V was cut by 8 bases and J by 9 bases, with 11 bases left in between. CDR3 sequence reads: CASQGWVEQFF. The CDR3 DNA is TGTGCCAGCCAGGGGTGGGTTGAGCAGTTCTTC.

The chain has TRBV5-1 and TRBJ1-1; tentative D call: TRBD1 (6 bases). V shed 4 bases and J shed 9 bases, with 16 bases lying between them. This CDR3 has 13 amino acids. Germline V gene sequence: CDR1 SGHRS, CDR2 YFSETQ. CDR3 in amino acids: CASSAIMDSQAFF. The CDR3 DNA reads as TGCGCCAGCAGCGCCATTATGGACAGTCAAGCTTTCTTT. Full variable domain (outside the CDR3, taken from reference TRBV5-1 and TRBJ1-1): KAGVTQTPRYLIKTRGQQVTLSCSPISGHRSVSWYQQTPGQGLQFLFEYFSETQRNKGNFPGRFSGRQFSNSRSEMNVSTLELGDSALYLCASSAIMDSQAFFGQGTRLTVV.

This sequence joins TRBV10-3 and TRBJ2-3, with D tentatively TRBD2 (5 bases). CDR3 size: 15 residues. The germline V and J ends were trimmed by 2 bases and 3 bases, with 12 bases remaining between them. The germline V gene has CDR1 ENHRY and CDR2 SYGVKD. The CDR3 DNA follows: TGTGCCATCAGTGAGGGGAGTAGGGAGACAGATACGCAGTATTTT. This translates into CAISEGSRETDTQYF.

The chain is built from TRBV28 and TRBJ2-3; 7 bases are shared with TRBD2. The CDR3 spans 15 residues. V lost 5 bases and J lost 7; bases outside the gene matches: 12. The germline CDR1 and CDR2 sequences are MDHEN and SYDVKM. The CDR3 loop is CASSPAGGSLHTQYF. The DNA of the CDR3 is TGTGCCAGCAGTCCAGCCGGCGGGAGCCTCCATACGCAGTATTTT.

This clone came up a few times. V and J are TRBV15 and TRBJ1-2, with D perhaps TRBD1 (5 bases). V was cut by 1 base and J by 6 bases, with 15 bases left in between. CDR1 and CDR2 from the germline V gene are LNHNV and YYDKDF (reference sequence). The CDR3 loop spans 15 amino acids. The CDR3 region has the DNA TGTGCCACCAGCAGAGCAGGGCGGTCTCGTGATGGCTACACCTTC. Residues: CATSRAGRSRDGYTF. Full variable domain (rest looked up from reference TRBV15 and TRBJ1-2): DAMVIQNPRYQVTQFGKPVTLSCSQTLNHNVMYWYQQKSSQAPKLLFHYYDKDFNNEADTPDNFQSRRPNTSFCFLDIRSPGLGDTAMYLCATSRAGRSRDGYTFGSGTRLTVV.